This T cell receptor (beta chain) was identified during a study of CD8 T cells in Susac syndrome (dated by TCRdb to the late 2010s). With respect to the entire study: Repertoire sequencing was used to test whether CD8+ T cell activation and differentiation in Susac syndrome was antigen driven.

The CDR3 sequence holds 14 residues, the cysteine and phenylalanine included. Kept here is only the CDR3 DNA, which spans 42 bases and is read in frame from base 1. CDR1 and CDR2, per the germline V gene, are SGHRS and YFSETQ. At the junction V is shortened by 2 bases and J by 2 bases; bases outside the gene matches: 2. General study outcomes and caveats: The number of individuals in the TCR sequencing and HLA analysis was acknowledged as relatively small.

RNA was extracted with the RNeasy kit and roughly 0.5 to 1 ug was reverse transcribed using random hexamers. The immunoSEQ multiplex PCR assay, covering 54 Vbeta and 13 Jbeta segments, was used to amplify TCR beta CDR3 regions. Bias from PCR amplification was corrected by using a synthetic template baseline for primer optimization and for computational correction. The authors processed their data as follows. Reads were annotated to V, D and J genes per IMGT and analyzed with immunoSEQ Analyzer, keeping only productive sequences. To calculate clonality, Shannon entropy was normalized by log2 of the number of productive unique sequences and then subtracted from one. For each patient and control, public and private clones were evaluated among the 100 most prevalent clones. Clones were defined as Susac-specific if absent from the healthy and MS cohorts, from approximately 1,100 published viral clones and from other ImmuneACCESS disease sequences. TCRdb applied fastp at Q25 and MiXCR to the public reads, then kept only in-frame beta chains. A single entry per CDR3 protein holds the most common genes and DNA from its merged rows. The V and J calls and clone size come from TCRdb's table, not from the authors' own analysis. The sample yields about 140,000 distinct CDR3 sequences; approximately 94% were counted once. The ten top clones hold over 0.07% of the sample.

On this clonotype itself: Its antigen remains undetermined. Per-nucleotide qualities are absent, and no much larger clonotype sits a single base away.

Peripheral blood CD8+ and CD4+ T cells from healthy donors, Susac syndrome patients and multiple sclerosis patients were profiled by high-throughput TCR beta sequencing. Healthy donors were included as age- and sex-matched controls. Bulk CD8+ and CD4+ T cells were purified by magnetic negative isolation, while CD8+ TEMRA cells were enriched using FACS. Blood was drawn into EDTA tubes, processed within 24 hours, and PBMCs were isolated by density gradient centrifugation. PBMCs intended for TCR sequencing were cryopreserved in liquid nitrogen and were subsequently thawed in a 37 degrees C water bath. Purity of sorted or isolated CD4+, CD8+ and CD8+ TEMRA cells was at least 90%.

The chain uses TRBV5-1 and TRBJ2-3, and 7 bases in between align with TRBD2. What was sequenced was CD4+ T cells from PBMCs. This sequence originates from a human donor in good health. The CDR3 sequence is CASSLAGPTDTQYF. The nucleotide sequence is TGCGCCAGCAGCTTAGCGGGACCCACAGATACGCAGTATTTT.